What follows is one T cell receptor (beta chain) and its context. The data derive from a study of blood T cell repertoires in COVID-19. Study summary: Sites across the United States, Italy and Spain contributed samples from acute and convalescent COVID-19. The analysed material was cDNA or gDNA that came from T cells, B-cell-depleted T cells, or PBMCs.

The germline V gene encodes CDR1 LNHDA and CDR2 SQIVND (reference sequence). The CDR3 is made up of 14 amino acids. The V segment lost 10 bases and the J segment 3 bases; nucleotides outside the gene matches: 9. Here immunoSEQ multiplex PCR was the method, and the copy in TCRdb shows in-frame clones only, minus some. The sample gives roughly 250,000 clones, around 87% of which show up once; around 1.6% is in the top ten. Enrollees, about 18 to 95 years old, lived in approximately 25 US areas. Assignment of participants to cohorts was predicated upon participant-reported clinical history. The V call is TRBV19, the J call TRBJ2-7, with TRBD1 matching 10 bases. The sequence was collected from a woman aged 45-65 years who had recovered from COVID-19. Sequencing was carried out using PBMCs or T cells enriched from blood (not recorded which). The CDR3 is CATSRTGGFYEQYF. The CDR3 nucleotides are TGTGCCACCAGTCGGACAGGGGGGTTCTACGAGCAGTACTTC.